This TCR beta chain is drawn from a study of blood T cell repertoires in COVID-19. The CDR3 covers 16 residues. J was trimmed by 2 bases and V by 8 bases; bases with no gene match: 11. The germline V gene has CDR1 ENHRY and CDR2 SYGVKD. Produced via immunoSEQ multiplex PCR; TCRdb's table is partial and in-frame only. The sample consists of about 180,000 clones, approximately 83% of them appearing once. The chain is built from TRBV10-3 and TRBJ2-1, with 8 bases matching TRBD2. This TCR was recovered from a man aged 45-65 years with active or convalescent COVID-19. The sequencing sample was made of peripheral blood. CDR3 coding DNA: TGTGCCATCGGTTTGGCCGGGACTAGTCCCTACAATGAGCAGTTCTTC. Its translation: CAIGLAGTSPYNEQFF.